The 18 T cell receptor beta chains below all came from one sample that was sequenced in a study of blood T cell repertoires in COVID-19. The protocol was immunoSEQ multiplex PCR, while the TCRdb copy is restricted to in-frame clones and leaves out a portion. The repertoire consists of just over 90,000 clones, with 85% to 90% occurring once and the leading ten covering approximately 1.6%. Sequenced input: peripheral blood. These receptor sequences come from a human donor with active COVID-19. The donor label of this sample is uncertain.

The V call is TRBV7-2, the J call TRBJ1-4; TRBD1 matches at 8 bases. With V trimmed by 5 bases and J by 5 bases, 4 bases remained unmatched. The V gene's germline CDR1 is SGHTA and CDR2 FQGNSA. The CDR3 spans 14 residues. In DNA form, the CDR3 reads TGTGCCAGCAGCCGGACAGGGATCAATGAAAAACTGTTTTTT. This encodes CASSRTGINEKLFF.

V and J are TRBV3-1 (or the pseudogene TRBV3-2) and TRBJ2-1; TRBD2 matches at 12 bases. Germline V gives CDR1 LGHDT, CDR2 YNNKEL (reference sequence). J gave up 3 bases and V 4 bases, and 1 base lay outside the gene matches. The CDR3 is made up of 15 amino acids. DNA of the CDR3: TGTGCCAGCAGCCGGGGACTAGCGGGCTACAATGAGCAGTTCTTC. Translated, it gives CASSRGLAGYNEQFF.

The chain employs TRBV4-3 and TRBJ1-3, with D uncertain. Between the trimmed V and J ends, which lost 4 bases and 0 bases, there was a span of 10 bases. The CDR3 sequence is 15 residues long. Germline V gives CDR1 LGHNA, CDR2 YSLEER. The CDR3 sequence is CASSPNWSSGNTIYF. As DNA, the CDR3 is TGCGCCAGCAGCCCTAATTGGAGCTCTGGAAACACCATATATTTT.

V gene TRBV27 combines with J gene TRBJ2-3; D is possibly TRBD2 (6 bases). The CDR3 extends over 15 amino acids. V was pared by 4 bases and J by 0 bases, with 11 bases between. Germline values: CDR1 MNHEY, CDR2 SMNVEV (reference sequence). DNA of the CDR3: TGTGCCAGCAGTTCCCCTAGCGCTAGCACAGATACGCAGTATTTT. Its protein product is CASSSPSASTDTQYF.

The chain joins TRBV3-1 (or the pseudogene TRBV3-2) to TRBJ1-3; D may be TRBD1 (6 bases). The V end was cut by 6 bases, the J end by 2 bases, with 11 bases between. CDR3 length: 14 residues. Germline values: CDR1 LGHDT, CDR2 YNNKEL (reference sequence). The CDR3 DNA follows: TGTGCCAGCAGGTCGACAGGTCCTGGAAACACCATATATTTT. Translated, it gives CASRSTGPGNTIYF.

The chain recombines TRBV19 with TRBJ1-2; 9 positions agree with TRBD1. CDR1 and CDR2 (germline): LNHDA, SQIVND (reference sequence). The CDR3 is 19 residues long. The V segment lost 1 base and the J segment 0 bases; nucleotides outside the gene matches: 12. CDR3 sequence: CASSIGPGTGIITNYGYTF. The CDR3 DNA reads as TGTGCCAGTAGTATAGGACCTGGGACAGGGATTATAACTAACTATGGCTACACCTTC.

The chain links TRBV5-5 to TRBJ1-2; D not resolved. The length of the CDR3 is 14 residues. V was clipped by 3 bases and J by 2 bases, with 11 bases between them. Germline V gives CDR1 SGHKS, CDR2 YYEKEE (reference sequence). In DNA, the CDR3 is TGTGCCAGCAGCTCTCGGCGGCTGAACTATGGCTACACCTTC. This codes for CASSSRRLNYGYTF.

The chain has TRBV5-8 and TRBJ1-5, with D unclear. Germline V gene data show CDR1 as SGHTS and CDR2 as YDEGEE. Trimming removed 0 bases at V and 1 base at J, with 14 bases between. The CDR3 sequence is 17 residues long. CDR3 residues: CASSLGQMAGSNQPQHF. The CDR3 DNA reads TGTGCCAGCAGCTTGGGGCAGATGGCGGGGAGCAATCAGCCCCAGCATTTT.

The chain links TRBV27 to TRBJ2-1; 8 positions match TRBD2. The V gene end was trimmed by 3 bases and the J gene end by 6 bases; junction bases not matched to a gene: 7. The CDR3 is made up of 15 amino acids. From germline, CDR1 is MNHEY and CDR2 SMNVEV (reference sequence). The CDR3 region is CASSFSSGGPNEQFF. CDR3 in DNA: TGTGCCAGCAGTTTTTCTTCGGGGGGGCCCAATGAGCAGTTCTTC.

The chain employs TRBV5-4 and TRBJ1-5, with TRBD1 as a possible D gene (5 bases). CDR3 length: 15 amino acids. The V end lost 4 bases, the J end lost 2 bases, and 13 bases lay between the germline ends. Per germline, CDR1 SGHNT and CDR2 YYREEE (reference sequence). The CDR3 region has the DNA TGTGCCAGCAGCCCCAGGGAACGGGGCAATCAGCCCCAGCATTTT. As protein: CASSPRERGNQPQHF.

The V call is TRBV7-9, the J call TRBJ2-7; TRBD1 aligns across 12 bases. Losses at the gene ends were 2 bases for V and 6 bases for J; bases not matched to a gene: 5. Germline V CDR1 and CDR2: SEHNR, FQNEAQ (reference sequence). CDR3 length equals 15 residues. The CDR3 DNA sequence: TGTGCCAGCAGCTTAATGGGACAGGGGGCTTCCGAGCAGTACTTC. This gives the protein CASSLMGQGASEQYF.

The chain combines TRBV6-1 with TRBJ2-3; D might be TRBD2 (6 bases). Trimming removed 2 bases from V and 4 bases from J, with 22 bases in between. Germline V gives CDR1 MNHNS, CDR2 SASEGT. This CDR3 region has 18 residues. The CDR3 nucleotides are TGTGCCAGCAGTGAAAGAATCCGCGTCCGAGGGACTGCAGATACGCAGTATTTT. This translates into CASSERIRVRGTADTQYF.

The rearrangement joins TRBV11-2 to TRBJ2-2; perhaps TRBD2 as D (5 bases). The CDR3 consists of 14 residues. Germline CDR1 and CDR2: SGHAT and FQNNGV. Trimming removed 1 base at V and 4 bases at J, with 7 bases between. The CDR3 bases are TGTGCCAGCAGCTTAGTGGGAGCCACCGGGGAGCTGTTTTTT. Residues: CASSLVGATGELFF.

This chain uses TRBV6-5 with TRBJ1-1, with TRBD1 identical over 9 bases. Trimming at V came to 6 bases and at J to 4 bases, leaving 3 bases not matched to a gene. Germline assignment: CDR1 MNHEY and CDR2 SVGAGI. CDR3 length equals 13 residues. The CDR3 loop reads CASRRGQGTEAFF. DNA of the CDR3: TGTGCCAGCAGAAGGGGACAGGGCACTGAAGCTTTCTTT.

Worth noting for this clone: An end of the junction differs from the germline gene, which may be a read error. The gene calls are TRBV9 and TRBJ1-6, with no clear D. CDR3 size: 16 residues. Germline loops: CDR1 SGDLS, CDR2 YYNGEE. CDR3 nucleotide sequence: TGTGCCAGCAGCTCCCATAGCGGGTCCTCTAATTCACCCCTCCACTTT. Amino acids: CASSSHSGSSNSPLHF.

The rearrangement joins TRBV19 to TRBJ1-1; tentative D call: TRBD1 (5 bases). Germline V CDR1 and CDR2: LNHDA, SQIVND (reference sequence). Deletions cut 1 base from V and 4 bases from J, with 13 bases between. The CDR3 totals 15 residues. The CDR3 reads CASSIGGGSFTEAFF. The DNA of the CDR3 is TGTGCCAGTAGTATAGGGGGGGGATCTTTCACTGAAGCTTTCTTT.

V is TRBV11-3 and J is TRBJ2-6; perhaps TRBD1 as D (6 bases). Trimming took 5 bases from V and 0 from J, leaving 8 bases between them. The CDR3 extends over 15 amino acids. Per the germline V gene, CDR1 is SGHNT and CDR2 is YENEEA. The CDR3 loop is CASSGTPSGANVLTF. As DNA, the CDR3 is TGTGCCAGCAGCGGGACACCCTCTGGGGCCAACGTCCTGACTTTC.

The gene calls are TRBV19 and TRBJ2-3; 7 bases agree with TRBD2. From germline, CDR1 is LNHDA and CDR2 SQIVND (reference sequence). V shed 9 bases, J shed 2 bases, and the junction held 14 bases outside the gene matches. The CDR3 is made up of 16 amino acids. CDR3 sequence: CASAGFSSGTTDTQYF. The CDR3, as DNA: TGTGCCAGCGCAGGGTTCTCTAGCGGAACCACAGATACGCAGTATTTT.